This is a list of T cell receptor beta chains from one sample in a study of blood T cell repertoires in COVID-19. Repertoires were generated with immunoSEQ multiplex PCR, while TCRdb's copy carries only in-frame clones and drops some. The data hold 150,000 to 200,000 clones, with approximately 90% observed a single time. What was sequenced was peripheral blood. The receptors were sampled from a woman older than 75 in a cohort sampled during active or convalescent COVID-19. CDR3s include the opening cysteine and the closing phenylalanine or tryptophan. The D gene is left open where the match is weak. Not every row has a clone size; where given, it reads once, few, many or a size class.

J gene,V gene,clone size,D gene,CDR3 DNA,CDR3 protein
TRBJ1-5,TRBV29-1,-,TRBD1,TGCAGCGTCGTAACCGGGACAGGGGGGTTGCCCCAGCATTTT,CSVVTGTGGLPQHF
TRBJ1-5,TRBV19,-,TRBD1,TGTGCCAGTAGTAACAACCTCGCGACAGGGCGCAATCAGCCCCAGCATTTT,CASSNNLATGRNQPQHF
TRBJ1-6,TRBV6-5,-,-,TGTGCCAGCAGTTACAGGGGAAATTCACCCCTCCACTTT,CASSYRGNSPLHF
TRBJ1-5,TRBV28,-,-,TGTGCCAGCAGGCCAAGGACAGAAAATCAGCCCCAGCATTTT,CASRPRTENQPQHF
TRBJ2-5,TRBV6-2/TRBV6-3,-,-,TGTGCCAGCAGCCGATTTGCGGAAAGCGGCCAAGAGACCCAGTACTTC,CASSRFAESGQETQYF
TRBJ2-1,TRBV7-6,-,-,TGTGCCAGCAGCTCCCGACTAACTGAGCAGTTCTTC,CASSSRLTEQFF
TRBJ1-4,TRBV12-3/TRBV12-4,few,TRBD1,TGTGCCAGCAGTTTCGGGACAGCGGGAAAACTGTTTTTT,CASSFGTAGKLFF
TRBJ1-6,TRBV28,-,TRBD1,TGTGCCAGCGATGACAGGGCTTATAATTCACCCCTCCACTTT,CASDDRAYNSPLHF
TRBJ2-2,TRBV27,-,TRBD2,TGTGCCAGCACGGGAAGCGGGATGATCACCGGGGAGCTGTTTTTT,CASTGSGMITGELFF
TRBJ1-1,TRBV10-3,once,-,TGTGCCATCAGCCCGGGACAGAACACTGAAGCTTTCTTT,CAISPGQNTEAFF
TRBJ2-2,TRBV11-2,-,-,TGTGCCAGCAGCCAATTCACCGGGGAGCTGTTTTTT,CASSQFTGELFF
TRBJ1-4,TRBV10-2,once,-,TGCGCCAGCAGTGAGAGTGGGTCGTACGGGGAAAAACTGTTTTTT,CASSESGSYGEKLFF
TRBJ1-2,TRBV3-1/TRBV3-2,-,TRBD1,TGTGCCAGCAGCCATAACGGACAGGGGGGCTATGGCTACACCTTC,CASSHNGQGGYGYTF
TRBJ1-5,TRBV30,-,-,TGTGCCTGGAGCGCGCAGGGGCAGCCCCAGCATTTT,CAWSAQGQPQHF
TRBJ2-2,TRBV3-1/TRBV3-2,-,-,TGTGCCAGCAGCCAAGACCGGTTGAACACCGGGGAGCTGTTTTTT,CASSQDRLNTGELFF
TRBJ2-7,TRBV7-2,-,-,TGTGCCAGCAGCTCCGACAGACTCTACGAAGGGCAGTACTTC,CASSSDRLYEGQYF
TRBJ2-7,TRBV5-4,-,-,TGTGCCAGCAGCTTAGCGGTGGGGTCCTACGAGCAGTACTTC,CASSLAVGSYEQYF
TRBJ2-7,TRBV6-5,-,TRBD2,TGTGCCAGCTGTCCTAGCGGAGACTACGAGCAGTACTTC,CASCPSGDYEQYF
TRBJ1-1,TRBV18,-,-,TGTGCCAGCTCAGCGGGTCTCAACACTGAAGCTTTCTTT,CASSAGLNTEAFF
TRBJ2-3,TRBV6-1,-,-,TGTGCCAGCAGTGAAGAAGGTGTCCCCACAGGGATTAGCGCAGATACGCAGTATTTT,CASSEEGVPTGISADTQYF
TRBJ1-2,TRBV27,-,TRBD1,TGTGCCAGCAGTACGGGACAGGTCCAGGGCTACACCTTC,CASSTGQVQGYTF
TRBJ2-3,TRBV3-1/TRBV3-2,-,TRBD1,TGTGCCAGCAGCCAAGATCCCCAGGGGGCGACAGATACGCAGTATTTT,CASSQDPQGATDTQYF
TRBJ2-5,TRBV7-6,-,TRBD1,TGTGCCAGCAGCCTCGGGACAGAGCCTCGAGAGACCCAGTACTTC,CASSLGTEPRETQYF
TRBJ2-3,TRBV19,-,-,TGTGCCAGCAAGACAGTGAGTGATACAGATACGCAGTATTTT,CASKTVSDTDTQYF
TRBJ2-2,TRBV3-1/TRBV3-2,-,TRBD2,TGTGCCAGCAGCCAAGGGGGTAGCGGGATGAACACCGGGGAGCTGTTTTTT,CASSQGGSGMNTGELFF
TRBJ1-1,TRBV7-6,-,-,TGTGCCAGCAGCCACACCCTCTCGAGGACTGAAGCTTTCTTT,CASSHTLSRTEAFF
TRBJ2-7,TRBV10-3,-,-,TGTGCCATCAAATCCGCAGGGGGGAGCTACGAGCAGTACTTC,CAIKSAGGSYEQYF
TRBJ2-7,TRBV30,-,TRBD1,TGTGCCTGGAGTGTAGGGACAGGGGGCTACGAGCAGTACTTC,CAWSVGTGGYEQYF
TRBJ1-2,TRBV11-3,-,-,TGTGCCAGCAGCTTACAGGGATGGAATGGCTACACCTTC,CASSLQGWNGYTF
TRBJ2-2,TRBV28,-,-,TGTGCCAGCAGTGTCGGAGGGGGCGGCACCGGGGAGCTGTTTTTT,CASSVGGGGTGELFF
TRBJ2-2,TRBV3-1/TRBV3-2,-,-,TGTGCCAGCAGCCAGCAGGGTGTCGGGGAGCTGTTTTTT,CASSQQGVGELFF